These T cell receptor beta chains were read from a single sample in a study of T cells after yellow fever vaccination. TCRdb re-called the 5' RACE reads with MiXCR, one entry per CDR3 protein. The table shows 60,000 to 75,000 distinct CDR3 sequences, with around 7% occurring only once. The sample here was CD8+ T cells sorted from PBMCs, taken more than 35 days after the first yellow fever vaccination. The receptor source for this set is a man between 18 and 35 years old who received the YFV17D yellow fever vaccine. Each CDR3 is given with its conserved first and last residue. A D gene is named only where the DNA matches it firmly. Clone size appears in some rows only: once, few, many, or a class for an expanded clone.

D: NA
size: many
J: TRBJ1-1
V: TRBV29-1
DNA: TGCAGCGTTGTGTTGGTGTGGGAAGCTTTCTTT
CDR3: CSVVLVWEAFF

D: NA
size: many
J: TRBJ2-5
V: TRBV6-5
DNA: TGTGCCAGCAGTTACTCGACAGGGCGGGAGGAGACCCAGTACTTC
CDR3: CASSYSTGREETQYF

D: NA
size: many
J: TRBJ2-5
V: TRBV29-1
DNA: TGCAGCGGCTACCTAGGGGAGACCCAGTACTTC
CDR3: CSGYLGETQYF

D: TRBD1
size: many
J: TRBJ1-5
V: TRBV12-3/TRBV12-4
DNA: TGTGCCAGCAGAAGGACAGGATCCAGCAATCAGCCCCAGCATTTT
CDR3: CASRRTGSSNQPQHF

D: NA
size: NA
J: TRBJ2-2
V: TRBV6-1
DNA: TGTGCCAGCAGAAGACAGGTGAACACCGGGGAGCTGTTTTTT
CDR3: CASRRQVNTGELFF

D: TRBD2
size: many
J: TRBJ2-7
V: TRBV20-1
DNA: TGCAGTGTGCCCTCGACTAGCCTCTACGAGCAGTACTTC
CDR3: CSVPSTSLYEQYF

D: TRBD2
size: many
J: TRBJ2-5
V: TRBV7-9
DNA: TGTGCCAGCAGCTCGGGACTAGAAGGGACCCAGTACTTC
CDR3: CASSSGLEGTQYF

D: NA
size: many
J: TRBJ2-3
V: TRBV27
DNA: TGTGCCAGCAGTTTCGGGGTGGGGGATACGCAGTATTTT
CDR3: CASSFGVGDTQYF

D: TRBD1
size: many
J: TRBJ1-1
V: TRBV7-6
DNA: TGTGCCAGCGCCGACAGGGTTAAAACTGAAGCTTTCTTT
CDR3: CASADRVKTEAFF

D: TRBD1
size: many
J: TRBJ2-4
V: TRBV7-9
DNA: TGTGCCAGCAGCCTGGGCCGGACAGGGGATACCATTCAGTACTTC
CDR3: CASSLGRTGDTIQYF

D: NA
size: many
J: TRBJ1-1
V: TRBV7-9
DNA: TGTGCCAGCAGCCCCTCCCCCGGATTTACTGAAGCTTTCTTT
CDR3: CASSPSPGFTEAFF

D: NA
size: many
J: TRBJ2-5
V: TRBV12-3/TRBV12-4
DNA: TGTGCCAGCAGTCTGGGACCGGGCCCCCAAGAGACCCAGTACTTC
CDR3: CASSLGPGPQETQYF

D: NA
size: NA
J: TRBJ1-1
V: TRBV30
DNA: TGTGCCTTGGAAGATGCGGGGAGATACATGAACACTGAAGCTTTCTTT
CDR3: CALEDAGRYMNTEAFF

D: NA
size: few
J: TRBJ2-7
V: TRBV9
DNA: TGTGCCAGCAGCGTAGCTGGGGACTCCCTGTGGGAGCAGTACTTC
CDR3: CASSVAGDSLWEQYF

D: NA
size: many
J: TRBJ2-1
V: TRBV5-1
DNA: TGCGCCAGCAGCTTGGTAGGGGCCTACAATGAGCAGTTCTTC
CDR3: CASSLVGAYNEQFF

D: TRBD2
size: many
J: TRBJ2-5
V: TRBV18
DNA: TGTGCCAGCTCATCCGGGGGGGCCGCGGAAGGGACCCAGTACTTC
CDR3: CASSSGGAAEGTQYF

D: NA
size: many
J: TRBJ1-2
V: TRBV18
DNA: TGTGCCAGCTCACCAAACGACAGAGCTAACTATGGCTACACCTTC
CDR3: CASSPNDRANYGYTF

D: NA
size: many
J: TRBJ1-4
V: TRBV5-1
DNA: TGCGCCAGGTTATCAGGGCTCAGGGGTGAAAAACTGTTTTTT
CDR3: CARLSGLRGEKLFF

D: NA
size: many
J: TRBJ2-5
V: TRBV4-1
DNA: TGCGCCAGCAGCCCCAACCCAGGGCCCCAAGAGACCCAGTACTTC
CDR3: CASSPNPGPQETQYF

D: NA
size: many
J: TRBJ1-6
V: TRBV4-3
DNA: TGCGCCAGCAGCCAAGCCCCGGGCTCCTATAATTCACCCCTCCACTTT
CDR3: CASSQAPGSYNSPLHF

D: NA
size: few
J: TRBJ1-5
V: TRBV4-2
DNA: TGTGCCAGCAGCCAGAGGGCCAGTAGCAATCAGCCCCAGCATTTT
CDR3: CASSQRASSNQPQHF

D: TRBD1
size: many
J: TRBJ1-1
V: TRBV4-2
DNA: TGTGCCAGCAGCCAAGAGAACGGAGGGGGCCACACTGAAGCTTTCTTT
CDR3: CASSQENGGGHTEAFF

D: NA
size: many
J: TRBJ1-4
V: TRBV6-5
DNA: TGTGCCAGCAGTTACTCGAAGCGTCAGTTTAATGAAAAACTGTTTTTT
CDR3: CASSYSKRQFNEKLFF

D: TRBD2
size: many
J: TRBJ2-3
V: TRBV20-1
DNA: TGCAGTGCTAGTCTTAGCGGGTACACAGATACGCAGTATTTT
CDR3: CSASLSGYTDTQYF

D: NA
size: many
J: TRBJ2-1
V: TRBV11-2
DNA: TGTGCCAGCAGCCCTATAACATCCTCCTACAATGAGCAGTTCTTC
CDR3: CASSPITSSYNEQFF

D: NA
size: NA
J: TRBJ2-5
V: TRBV11-2
DNA: TGTGCCAGCAGCTTAGAAGGGGCACGGACGGGCAGGGCGGCAGAGACCCAGTACTTC
CDR3: CASSLEGARTGRAAETQYF